The entry below describes one TCR beta chain. Antigen: not known. The source of the sample is a study of T cell responses to AZD1222 COVID-19 vaccine. Study-level points and caveats: There were mostly white British donors and more females than males, and clonal diversity was possibly underestimated.

TCRdb keeps only in-frame clones here, not all; method: immunoSEQ multiplex PCR. The sample includes more than 150,000 clones, about 91% of them seen just once. The CDR3 is 18 residues long. Germline CDR1 LGHDT, CDR2 YNNKEL (reference sequence). Trimming cost V 5 bases and J 5 bases, with 28 bases left between them. V gene TRBV3-1 (or the pseudogene TRBV3-2) combines with J gene TRBJ2-7; tentatively, D is TRBD1 (6 bases). Source: peripheral blood, taken on day 0 of AZD1222 vaccination. The clonotype was recovered from an adult in good health. The CDR3 spells CASSILRGSRGKSNEQYF. For the CDR3, the DNA is TGTGCCAGCAGCATACTCCGCGGGTCTAGGGGGAAGAGTAACGAGCAGTACTTC.